The present T cell receptor beta chain was sequenced within a study of early T cells in non-severe SARS-CoV-2 infection. Each CDR3 protein is one row after TCRdb ran MiXCR on the 5' RACE reads. The profile shows tens of thousands of distinct CDR3 sequences, just under 15% of them singletons. In germline, CDR1 is DFQATT, CDR2 SNEGSKA (reference sequence). This CDR3 spans 14 amino acids. Trimming shortened V by 3 bases and J by 4 bases, and 15 bases separated the two germline ends. The V gene is TRBV20-1, the J gene TRBJ1-1, with D possibly TRBD1 on 5 matching bases. The specimen was whole blood. The clonotype comes from an adult who was a healthcare worker with PCR-confirmed SARS-CoV-2 infection or an uninfected control (not recorded which). CDR3 sequence: CSARGLGDSTEAFF. CDR3 DNA sequence: TGCAGTGCTAGGGGGCTTGGCGATAGCACTGAAGCTTTCTTT.